This T cell receptor (beta chain) was captured by sequencing in a study of post-analysis software for immune sequencing data. Study observations and caveats: Relative to controls, patients had roughly five TRBV segments at higher frequency, with TRBV5-6, TRBV5-1 and TRBV20-1 among these. Under the F measure, samples that were prepared in one batch clustered strongly together.

Included in the TCR beta cDNA libraries were unique molecular identifiers. TCRdb passed the PCR reads through MiXCR, listing each CDR3 protein once. The sample shows roughly 600,000 distinct CDR3 sequences, roughly 47% of them seen only once. As to this clonotype: Its antigen is unknown.

Germline-derived CDR1 and CDR2 are SEHNR and FQNEAQ (reference sequence). The CDR3 contains 15 residues. J was trimmed by 5 bases and V by 8 bases; bases with no gene match: 11. Sample: blood. The V gene is TRBV7-9, the J gene TRBJ2-3; 9 positions agree with TRBD2. The receptor was isolated from a girl under 18 with multiple sclerosis. The CDR3 bases are TGTGCCAGCTCCCTAGGAGCGGGAGGAAGAGATACGCAGTATTTT. Its translation: CASSLGAGGRDTQYF.